The rows below give T cell receptor beta chains drawn from one sample of a study of Graves' ophthalmopathy and Graves' hyperthyroidism. TCRdb independently ran MiXCR on the multiplex PCR reads; one entry per CDR3 protein. This sample has about half a million distinct CDR3 sequences; about 15% occur once, and the top ten carry 9.8%. What was sequenced was blood. Every receptor here comes from a young woman with Graves' ophthalmopathy. CDR3s include the opening cysteine and the closing phenylalanine or tryptophan. The D gene is left open where the match is weak. Clone size is stated in some rows and not others, as once, few, many or a class when expanded.

>TRBJ1-1|many|TRBV19|.
CASSRGAQGKGTEAFF
TGTGCCAGTAGTAGAGGGGCACAGGGAAAGGGCACTGAAGCTTTCTTT
>TRBJ2-7|many|TRBV6-5|TRBD1
CASRGQTSEQYF
TGTGCCAGCCGGGGACAGACGAGCGAGCAGTACTTC
>TRBJ1-2|.|TRBV11-2|TRBD1
CASSFRDRAIRYTF
TGTGCCAGCAGCTTCCGGGACAGAGCTATCCGCTACACCTTC
>TRBJ2-7|many|TRBV24-1|TRBD1
CATSVGTGDEQYF
TGTGCCACCAGTGTAGGGACAGGGGACGAGCAGTACTTC
>TRBJ2-3|many|TRBV11-2|.
CASSLSSGKTDTQYF
TGTGCCAGCAGCTTATCATCCGGAAAGACAGATACGCAGTATTTT
>TRBJ2-5|few|TRBV20-1|TRBD2
CSAREPSGLLGETQYF
TGCAGTGCTAGAGAACCTAGCGGCCTCCTGGGGGAGACCCAGTACTTC
>TRBJ1-2|many|TRBV28|.
CASSLLGSYGHTF
TGTGCCAGCAGCCTCCTTGGCAGCTATGGCCACACCTTC
>TRBJ1-6|.|TRBV19|.
CASSVSIQENSPLHF
TGTGCCAGTAGTGTCTCTATCCAGGAAAATTCACCCCTCCACTTT
>TRBJ1-2|many|TRBV28|.
CASSQWSTGSYTF
TGTGCCAGCAGTCAATGGTCGACGGGGAGCTACACCTTC
>TRBJ1-1|.|TRBV6-1|TRBD1
CASSDSTGRAFF
TGTGCCAGCAGTGATTCGACAGGGCGAGCTTTCTTT
>TRBJ1-2|.|TRBV6-1|.
CASTQGGGYCYTF
TGTGCCAGCACCCAAGGCGGCGGGTATTGCTACACCTTC
>TRBJ2-7|many|TRBV20-1|TRBD1
CSANDRGSSYEQYF
TGCAGTGCAAACGACAGGGGGAGCTCCTACGAGCAGTACTTC
>TRBJ2-5|many|TRBV11-3|TRBD1
CASSFYPGQGYQGTQYF
TGTGCCAGCAGCTTTTATCCGGGACAGGGATACCAAGGGACCCAGTACTTC
>TRBJ2-7|.|TRBV20-1|.
CSALNRGSSSYEQYF
TGCAGTGCCCTTAACCGAGGGAGCTCCTCCTACGAGCAGTACTTC
>TRBJ1-5|.|TRBV6-2/TRBV6-3|.
CASKASGNQPQHF
TGTGCCAGCAAAGCTAGTGGCAATCAGCCCCAGCATTTT
>TRBJ1-2|many|TRBV2|.
CASSDRLGTTSGYTF
TGTGCCAGCAGTGACCGGCTCGGGACAACGTCTGGCTACACCTTC
>TRBJ1-2|.|TRBV29-1|.
CSVHDLSTVFLRDDYGYTF
TGCAGCGTCCATGACCTTTCGACAGTATTCCTCCGGGATGACTATGGCTACACCTTC